This T cell receptor (beta chain) came from a study of human T cells and chemical hapten exposure. Findings of the study overall: There was alopecia in the donors, so their immune response may differ from that of healthy people.

This clonotype came up many times. What it recognizes is unknown. The junction does not match germline at one end; this may be a read error. The CDR3 has 15 residues. CDR1 SGHRS and CDR2 YFSETQ come from the germline V gene. The time point denotes: patch test 1, 2 weeks after DPC sensitization. Sample treatment: therapeutic diphenylcyclopropenone sensitization with weekly scalp DPC. Alopecia patients deemed DPC-suitable, aged 18 to 70, excluding pregnancy. It was the library that attached unique molecular identifiers to individual cDNA molecules. Under the authors' procedure: A per-sample median of approximately 87,000 TCRs was observed, with counts ranging from about 23,224 to 700,000. From the RACE reads, TCRdb called clonotypes with MiXCR, one entry per CDR3 protein. These V and J calls originate from TCRdb's pipeline instead of the authors' own analysis. Of 340,000 or so distinct CDR3 sequences in the sample, under 8% were seen once.

The chain is built from TRBV5-1 and TRBJ2-6; weak D call: TRBD1 (6 bases). This clonotype was sampled from a woman aged 18 to 35 with alopecia areata. Some clones in this sample may be carry-over from other donors' samples. This specimen was whole blood, taken in connection with sensitization to the hapten diphenylcyclopropenone (DPC). CDR3 region: CASSLRGSGANVLTF. In DNA, the CDR3 is TGTGCCAGCAGCTTAAGGGGGTCTGGGGCCAACGTCCTGACTTTC.